A selection of T cell receptor beta chains follows, all from one sample in a study of tumor and adjacent non-tumor tissue in lung cancer. TCRdb analysed the multiplex PCR reads with MiXCR anew, one entry per CDR3 protein. Among some 51,000 distinct CDR3 sequences listed, about 68% were seen once. The sample taken for sequencing was distant non-tumor lung tissue. Source of these receptors: a woman in her seventies with non-small cell lung cancer. Both conserved end residues are part of each CDR3. D genes are given only for firm matches. Some rows have no size entry. The others give once, few or many, or a class for an expanded clone.

D	J	size	V	DNA	CDR3
-	TRBJ2-1	-	TRBV21-1	TGTGCCAGCAGCATACTAGCGGGAGGAAGGTTCTTC	CASSILAGGRFF
TRBD1	TRBJ2-7	-	TRBV4-1	TGCGCCAGCAGCCACTGCTCCGGGACAGCGTTCTACGAGCAGTACTTC	CASSHCSGTAFYEQYF
-	TRBJ1-1	-	TRBV10-2	TGCGCCAGCGGTGAGGGGAGCACTCTGAATACTGAAGCTTTCTTT	CASGEGSTLNTEAFF
-	TRBJ2-1	-	TRBV5-1	TGCGCCAGCAGCTTGGGTACGGACTCCTACAATGAGCAGTTCTTC	CASSLGTDSYNEQFF
TRBD2	TRBJ2-1	-	TRBV29-1	TGCAGCGTCATAGGGACTAGCGGGAGGGGGGCCTACAATGAGCAGTTCTTC	CSVIGTSGRGAYNEQFF
-	TRBJ2-1	-	TRBV29-1	TGCGGCGTTGCCCCTAGTGGCTACAATGAGCAGTTCTTC	CGVAPSGYNEQFF
-	TRBJ2-1	-	TRBV11-1	TGTGTCAGCAGCCCCGGACACGTCGGTGAGCAGTTCTTC	CVSSPGHVGEQFF
TRBD1	TRBJ1-5	-	TRBV20-1	TGCAGTGCTCGGACAGGGGCTACAGATACGCAGCATTTT	CSARTGATDTQHF
-	TRBJ1-1	-	TRBV6-2/TRBV6-3	TGTGCCAGCAGTCAGGAGAGGGGCTCTGAGGCTTTCTTT	CASSQERGSEAFF
TRBD2	TRBJ2-1	-	TRBV20-1	TGCAGTGCTAGACCCCGCTGGGGTAGCGGGAGGGCAGACAATGATCTGTTCTTC	CSARPRWGSGRADNDLFF
-	TRBJ1-1	-	TRBV5-1	TGCGCCAGCAACTTGGCCGTAGGGGGGGTTACTGAAGCTTTCTTT	CASNLAVGGVTEAFF
-	TRBJ1-2	few	TRBV2	TGTGCCAGCAACTATGACAGCGGCTATGGCTACACCTTC	CASNYDSGYGYTF
-	TRBJ1-3	-	TRBV7-9	TGTGGCAGCAGCTTAACAAGCGATTGGGGAAACACCATATATTTT	CGSSLTSDWGNTIYF
-	TRBJ2-3	many	TRBV20-1	TGCAGTGCTAGAGATCGGGGGTTAACCTCAGATACGCAGTATTTT	CSARDRGLTSDTQYF
-	TRBJ1-2	-	TRBV11-1	TGTGGCAGCAGTCGTTCGGGTGTTGGCTATGGCTACACCTTC	CGSSRSGVGYGYTF
TRBD1	TRBJ1-5	-	TRBV4-1	TGCACCAACAGCCAAAAGGACAGGGTTCAGCCCCAGCATTTT	CTNSQKDRVQPQHF
-	TRBJ2-7	many	TRBV28	TGTGCCAGCAACGGAGACTCCTACGAGCAGTACTTC	CASNGDSYEQYF
-	TRBJ1-2	-	TRBV29-1	TGCGTCGTTGTTACGGGCACCTATGGCTACACCTTC	CVVVTGTYGYTF
-	TRBJ2-7	-	TRBV29-1	TGCAGCGTCAGAGGGACCGGGACAAGCTACGAACAGAACTTC	CSVRGTGTSYEQNF
-	TRBJ2-2	-	TRBV10-1	TGCGCCGGCAGGGCCGGGGCAGGGGACACCGGGGAGTTGTTTTTT	CAGRAGAGDTGELFF
-	TRBJ2-2	-	TRBV29-1	TGCAACGTTGAAGAGGGGGAAACCGGGGAGTTGTTTTTT	CNVEEGETGELFF
-	TRBJ1-5	-	TRBV6-6	TGTGCTAGCAGTGTCACCCTCGGGACATGGGGAGATCAACCCCAGCATTTT	CASSVTLGTWGDQPQHF
-	TRBJ1-3	-	TRBV7-8	TGTACCAGCAGCTTATATACAGTACCTGGAAACACCATATATTTT	CTSSLYTVPGNTIYF
-	TRBJ1-2	many	TRBV10-3	TGTGCCATCAGTACCAATCCCCGGACAGACGATTATGGCTACACCTTC	CAISTNPRTDDYGYTF
-	TRBJ2-7	few	TRBV20-1	TGCAGTGCCACCAAAACTGGGTCTTTCGACGAGCAGTACTTC	CSATKTGSFDEQYF
TRBD2	TRBJ2-1	many	TRBV24-1	TGTGCCGTGGGGCGGGAGGGTTACAATGAGCAGTTCTTC	CAVGREGYNEQFF
TRBD2	TRBJ2-7	-	TRBV20-1	TGCAGTGCTAGAGATATAGCGGGAGAATCCGAGCAGTACTTC	CSARDIAGESEQYF
TRBD1	TRBJ2-7	once	TRBV6-5	TGTGTCAGCAGCCCCGGGACAGGGAGATACGAGCTGTACTTC	CVSSPGTGRYELYF
-	TRBJ1-5	-	TRBV28	TGTGCCAACACTTTAAGGAATCCTGCCGGGGGCTCGGGCAATCAGCCCCAGCATTTT	CANTLRNPAGGSGNQPQHF
-	TRBJ2-7	-	TRBV5-4	TGTCCCAGCAGCTTGGGGGCCGCTGGAGGATCCGAGCAGTACTTC	CPSSLGAAGGSEQYF
-	TRBJ2-3	-	TRBV28	TGTGTCAGTAGTTTGCCCTCGGAGTTGACAGATACGCAGTATTTT	CVSSLPSELTDTQYF
TRBD2	TRBJ2-7	-	TRBV20-1	TGCAGTGCTACCCCAGCGGGAACTCCATACGAGCAGTACTTC	CSATPAGTPYEQYF
-	TRBJ2-4	-	TRBV12-3/TRBV12-4	TGTGCCAGCAGTTTAGTCATCGGGGGTGGAAACGTTCAGTACTTC	CASSLVIGGGNVQYF
-	TRBJ2-3	-	TRBV6-5	TGCGCCAACAGTTACTCGTTTATGAACACAGGTACGCAGTATTTT	CANSYSFMNTGTQYF
TRBD2	TRBJ2-2	-	TRBV2	TGTGCCAGCACACTCACTAGCGCTGACGCCGGGGAGCTGTTTTTC	CASTLTSADAGELFF
-	TRBJ2-1	-	TRBV6-1	TGTGCCGGCAAGGGAGAGGGGGAGCAGTTCTTC	CAGKGEGEQFF
-	TRBJ1-3	-	TRBV6-5	TGTGCCAGCAGCGTCAACCCTGGAAACACCATATATTTT	CASSVNPGNTIYF
TRBD2	TRBJ2-3	-	TRBV20-1	TGCAGTGCTAGTCGTAGCGGGAGGGGGGGGACCACAGATACGCAGTATTTT	CSASRSGRGGTTDTQYF
-	TRBJ1-2	-	TRBV20-1	TGCAGTGTTACTCATCGAACGGTGAGCTATGGCTACACCTTC	CSVTHRTVSYGYTF
-	TRBJ2-5	-	TRBV28	TGTGCCAGCAGGCGGCCGGCGGGAATAGGAGAGACCCAGTACTTC	CASRRPAGIGETQYF
-	TRBJ1-3	-	TRBV29-1	TGCAGCGAGCGTGGCGGGGAAACAGGAAACGCCATATATTTT	CSERGGETGNAIYF